Following are 22 T cell receptor beta chains from one sample sequenced in a study of cytomegalovirus exposure and HLA in healthy donors. PCR employed 60 Vbeta and 13 Jbeta primers. Repertoires were generated with immunoSEQ multiplex PCR, while TCRdb's copy carries only in-frame clones and drops some. The sample has approximately 150,000 clones; more than 60% are singletons. Sequenced: PBMCs. The receptors stem from a woman aged 55-70 years in good health and CMV-seronegative.

The DNA of the CDR3 is TGTGCCAGCAGCCAAGACTATGGGGCGACCTTCGAGCAGTACTTC. It codes for CASSQDYGATFEQYF. The chain uses TRBV14 and TRBJ2-7, with a possible D match to TRBD1 (5 bases). The CDR3 contains 15 residues. Germline CDR1 and CDR2: SGHDN and FVKESK. V was cut by 0 bases and J by 6 bases, with 15 bases left in between.

This chain joins TRBV5-1 and TRBJ1-1; 9 nucleotides agree with TRBD1. Germline V CDR1 and CDR2: SGHRS, YFSETQ. V lost 7 bases to trimming and J lost 4 bases; unmatched junction nucleotides: 8. The CDR3 contains 14 residues. CDR3: CASGPRQGGTEAFF. The CDR3 nucleotides read TGCGCCAGCGGCCCTAGACAGGGGGGCACTGAAGCTTTCTTT. The whole variable domain, filled in from reference TRBV5-1 and TRBJ1-1, reads KAGVTQTPRYLIKTRGQQVTLSCSPISGHRSVSWYQQTPGQGLQFLFEYFSETQRNKGNFPGRFSGRQFSNSRSEMNVSTLELGDSALYLCASGPRQGGTEAFFGQGTRLTVV.

The chain links TRBV7-8 to TRBJ2-7; D is ambiguous. The germline CDR1 and CDR2 sequences are SGHVS and FQNEAQ. V lost 5 bases to trimming and J lost 4 bases, with 18 bases between them. The CDR3 covers 15 residues. In DNA, the CDR3 is TGTGCCAGCAGCACAACCCTCTCCGGAGCTTACGAGCAGTACTTC. It translates to CASSTTLSGAYEQYF.

V usage is TRBV19 and J usage is TRBJ1-5; D is ambiguous. Trimming left V 6 bases short and J 0 bases short, with 9 bases between. The CDR3 has 14 amino acids. CDR1 is LNHDA, CDR2 SQIVND, per germline (reference sequence). This CDR3 reads CASRRASSNQPQHF. CDR3 DNA: TGTGCCAGTAGGCGGGCAAGTAGCAATCAGCCCCAGCATTTT.

This clone was detected only once. The gene calls are TRBV9 and TRBJ2-5; 7 bases are shared with TRBD2. Germline V lookup: CDR1 SGDLS, CDR2 YYNGEE. The length of the CDR3 is 15 residues. J gave up 5 bases and V 0 bases, and 7 bases lay outside the gene matches. CDR3 nucleotides: TGTGCCAGCAGCGTAGAAGGTTGGGGGGGGGAGACCCAGTACTTC. Translation gives CASSVEGWGGETQYF. The full variable domain, its missing parts supplied by reference TRBV9 and TRBJ2-5, is DSGVTQTPKHLITATGQRVTLRCSPRSGDLSVYWYQQSLDQGLQFLIQYYNGEERAKGNILERFSAQQFPDLHSELNLSSLELGDSALYFCASSVEGWGGETQYFGPGTRLLVL.

The J gene is TRBJ1-3, the V gene TRBV25-1; D not certain. The ends were cut back, 3 bases at V and 5 bases at J, with 11 bases in the middle. Germline values: CDR1 MGHDK, CDR2 SYGVNS. This CDR3 comprises 14 residues. The CDR3 DNA is TGTGCCAGCAGTGATGCGGGGAGCAGAAACACCATATATTTT. Its translation is CASSDAGSRNTIYF.

The J gene is TRBJ1-2, the V gene TRBV5-1; unclear D gene. The CDR3 extends over 13 amino acids. Looked up from germline, CDR1 is SGHRS and CDR2 is YFSETQ. V lost 2 bases, J lost 1 base, and 6 bases lay in between. CDR3 residues: CASSFNSNYGYTF. The CDR3 DNA follows: TGCGCCAGCAGCTTCAACAGTAACTATGGCTACACCTTC.

The genes are TRBV5-1 and TRBJ2-7, with D uncertain. V was shortened by 4 bases and J by 1 base, with 9 bases between the two germline ends. Germline V gene sequence: CDR1 SGHRS, CDR2 YFSETQ. CDR3 length equals 13 residues. In DNA, the CDR3 is TGCGCCAGCAGCCTCTCTTCTTCCTACGAGCAGTACTTC. Translated, it gives CASSLSSSYEQYF.

V gene TRBV28 combines with J gene TRBJ2-7; TRBD2 aligns across 9 bases. V lost 6 bases to trimming and J lost 3 bases; unmatched junction nucleotides: 12. The CDR3 sequence is 16 residues long. Germline CDR1 is MDHEN and CDR2 is SYDVKM. CDR3 in DNA: TGTGCCAGCAGCCCTAGCTGGGCGGGAGGGTTCTACGAGCAGTACTTC. Its translation is CASSPSWAGGFYEQYF.

V and J are TRBV6-5 and TRBJ1-2, with TRBD1 matching 7 bases. The germline gives CDR1 MNHEY, CDR2 SVGAGI. The ends lost 5 bases at V and 1 base at J; junction bases unmatched: 4. The CDR3 runs to 14 residues. The CDR3 sequence is CASSTRDSNYGYTF. The CDR3 region has the DNA TGTGCCAGCAGTACCCGGGACAGTAACTATGGCTACACCTTC.

The chain has TRBV5-5 and TRBJ2-1; a possible D gene is TRBD1 (6 bases). The V end was cut by 3 bases, the J end by 8 bases, with 15 bases between. From germline, CDR1 is SGHKS and CDR2 YYEKEE (reference sequence). This CDR3 comprises 14 residues. The CDR3 coding sequence is TGTGCCAGCAGCTCAGCACCTACAGGGTATGAGCAGTTCTTC. It specifies CASSSAPTGYEQFF. Using reference TRBV5-5 and TRBJ2-1 for the parts outside the CDR3, the full variable domain is DAGVTQSPTHLIKTRGQQVTLRCSPISGHKSVSWYQQVLGQGPQFIFQYYEKEERGRGNFPDRFSARQFPNYSSELNVNALLLGDSALYLCASSSAPTGYEQFFGPGTRLTVL.

The V gene is TRBV6-1, the J gene TRBJ1-5; 10 nucleotides match TRBD1. This CDR3 has 17 amino acids. The germline V gene has CDR1 MNHNS and CDR2 SASEGT. V was clipped by 1 base and J by 4 bases; unmatched bases: 7. The CDR3 protein is CASSEDVWTGGNQPQHF. As DNA, the CDR3 is TGTGCCAGCAGTGAAGATGTCTGGACAGGGGGGAATCAGCCCCAGCATTTT.

The chain couples TRBV10-3 to TRBJ2-1; 10 bases match TRBD2. The CDR3 totals 15 residues. Trimming at V came to 4 bases and at J to 8 bases, leaving 8 bases not matched to a gene. CDR1 and CDR2 from the germline V gene are ENHRY and SYGVKD. CDR3 DNA: TGTGCCATCAGTGCCGCACTAGCGGGGCTCGATGAGCAGTTCTTC. Amino acid sequence: CAISAALAGLDEQFF.

The rearrangement joins TRBV7-6 to TRBJ2-2, with 7 bases that match TRBD1. The CDR3 contains 14 residues. V gave up 0 bases and J gave up 7 bases; unmatched junction bases: 2. CDR1 SGHVS and CDR2 FNYEAQ come from the germline V gene. CDR3 amino acids: CASSLAYRGGELFF. Written as DNA, the CDR3 is TGTGCCAGCAGCTTAGCCTACAGGGGCGGGGAGCTGTTTTTT. The whole variable domain, remainder taken from reference TRBV7-6 and TRBJ2-2, is GAGVSQSPRYKVTKRGQDVALRCDPISGHVSLYWYRQALGQGPEFLTYFNYEAQQDKSGLPNDRFSAERPEGSISTLTIQRTEQRDSAMYRCASSLAYRGGELFFGEGSRLTVL.

CDR3 sequence reads: CASSARAGTSYNEQFF. CDR3 bases: TGTGCCAGCAGCGCCCGAGCGGGCACCTCCTACAATGAGCAGTTCTTC. V usage is TRBV9 and J usage is TRBJ2-1, with a weak D call TRBD2 (6 bases). The V gene lost 3 bases and the J gene lost 0 bases, with 13 bases spanning the gap. CDR1 is SGDLS, CDR2 YYNGEE, per germline. CDR3 length equals 16 residues.

V usage is TRBV5-1 and J usage is TRBJ1-2; 8 bases map to TRBD1. The CDR3 runs 14 residues. After removal of 0 bases from V and 9 bases from J, the junction contained 7 bases not matched to a gene. CDR1 and CDR2 from the germline V gene are SGHRS and YFSETQ. This CDR3 reads CASSLGRGPFSYTF. CDR3 nucleotide sequence: TGCGCCAGCAGCTTGGGCAGGGGGCCCTTTAGCTACACCTTC.

The chain employs TRBV5-1 and TRBJ2-1, with 8 nucleotides matching TRBD2. The length of the CDR3 is 15 residues. With 3 bases clipped from V and 0 bases from J, the junction kept 2 bases outside the gene matches. Germline lookup yields CDR1 SGHRS and CDR2 YFSETQ. CDR3 protein: CASSYGGASYNEQFF. The CDR3 bases are TGCGCCAGCAGCTACGGGGGGGCCTCCTACAATGAGCAGTTCTTC.

As regards this clone: Relative to the germline gene, one junction end is altered; a read error may explain this. This chain uses TRBV19 with TRBJ1-1; possible D gene TRBD1, 5 bases. The CDR3 spans 13 residues. Per germline, CDR1 LNHDA and CDR2 SQIVND (reference sequence). The CDR3 is CASSTRVNPEAFF. The CDR3 DNA sequence: TGTGCCAGTAGTACCAGGGTGAACCCTGAAGCTTTCTTT.

This chain links TRBV7-8 with TRBJ2-1; D is undetermined. The CDR3 is 13 amino acids. The germline V and J ends were trimmed by 1 base and 3 bases, with 4 bases remaining between them. The germline CDR1 and CDR2 sequences are SGHVS and FQNEAQ. CDR3 region: CASSLGIYNEQFF. The CDR3 bases are TGTGCCAGCAGCTTAGGTATCTACAATGAGCAGTTCTTC.

This sequence joins TRBV10-3 and TRBJ2-3, with TRBD1 matching 12 bases. CDR1 is ENHRY, CDR2 SYGVKD, per germline. The CDR3 runs to 16 residues. V gave up 5 bases and J gave up 6 bases; unmatched junction bases: 9. CDR3 protein: CAISTPGTGGRDTQYF. The CDR3, as DNA: TGTGCCATCAGTACACCCGGGACAGGGGGCCGGGATACGCAGTATTTT.

The CDR3 here is CASRKGFLEAFF. The CDR3 nucleotides read TGTGCCAGCAGGAAGGGGTTCCTTGAAGCTTTCTTT. J is TRBJ1-1 and V is TRBV6-5; TRBD1 is a possible D gene (5 bases). The V gene's germline CDR1 is MNHEY and CDR2 SVGAGI. Trimming removed 6 bases at V and 7 bases at J, with 12 bases between. CDR3 size: 12 residues.

The chain recombines TRBV6-1 with TRBJ2-3; D ambiguous. The V gene's germline CDR1 is MNHNS and CDR2 SASEGT. CDR3 length equals 11 residues. The V end was cut by 2 bases, the J end by 6 bases, with 3 bases between. The CDR3, as DNA: TGTGCCAGCAGTGAACAGGATACGCAGTATTTT. It is translated as CASSEQDTQYF.